This is a list of T cell receptor beta chains from one sample in a study of glioma-infiltrating T cells after dendritic cell vaccination. Assay: immunoSEQ multiplex PCR; the TCRdb copy retains only in-frame clones and omits some. The sample consists of approximately 85,000 clones, 85% of them appearing once. The input for sequencing was blood, taken after dendritic cell vaccination. The receptors stem from a human donor with glioblastoma. Each CDR3 is given with its conserved first and last residue. D genes are given only for firm matches. A row's size may be missing; if present it is once, few, many or a size class.

abundance	v_gene	d_gene	j_gene	CDR3aa	CDR3nt
-	TRBV6-1	TRBD1	TRBJ1-2	CASSNRDSYGYTF	TGTGCCAGCAGTAACCGGGACAGCTATGGCTACACCTTC
-	TRBV19	-	TRBJ1-3	CASSSPGFSLLGNTIYF	TGTGCCAGTAGTTCCCCAGGGTTCTCGCTACTAGGAAACACCATATATTTT
-	TRBV5-4	-	TRBJ2-3	CGPGVADTQYF	TGTGGCCCGGGAGTAGCAGATACGCAGTATTTT
-	TRBV6-5	-	TRBJ2-7	CASSYGAAPYEQYF	TGTGCCAGCAGTTACGGGGCAGCGCCCTACGAGCAGTACTTC
few	TRBV7-9	TRBD1	TRBJ2-5	CASSQTGGNQETQYF	TGTGCCAGCAGCCAGACAGGGGGTAACCAAGAGACCCAGTACTTC
-	TRBV5-1	-	TRBJ2-3	CASSLGTAITDTQYF	TGCGCCAGCAGCTTGGGGACAGCTATCACAGATACGCAGTATTTT
-	TRBV28	TRBD2	TRBJ2-5	CASSPSPGLAGQGKTQYF	TGTGCCAGCAGTCCTTCGCCGGGACTAGCGGGACAAGGAAAGACCCAGTACTTC
-	TRBV27	-	TRBJ1-2	CASSPGGWNYGYTF	TGTGCCAGCAGTCCGGGGGGGTGGAACTATGGCTACACCTTC
-	TRBV27	TRBD1	TRBJ1-5	CASGTGDQPQHF	TGTGCCAGCGGGACAGGAGATCAGCCCCAGCATTTT
-	TRBV27	TRBD1	TRBJ1-2	CASSWRTGGQGYGYTF	TGTGCCAGCAGTTGGCGCACAGGGGGCCAGGGCTATGGCTACACCTTC
few	TRBV7-8	TRBD1	TRBJ2-7	CASSPGQGPSYEQYF	TGTGCCAGCAGCCCCGGACAGGGACCCTCCTACGAGCAGTACTTC
-	TRBV28	-	TRBJ2-7	CASSPYSGIQGRSEQYF	TGTGCCAGCAGTCCGTATTCAGGTATACAGGGTCGGAGCGAGCAGTACTTC
-	TRBV6-7	TRBD1	TRBJ2-2	CASSRPTGGDNTGELFF	TGTGCCAGCAGTAGACCAACAGGGGGCGACAACACCGGGGAGCTGTTTTTT
-	TRBV27	-	TRBJ2-7	CASSLSITSGAVSQYF	TGTGCCAGCAGTTTATCGATAACGTCAGGGGCGGTATCACAGTACTTC
-	TRBV5-6	-	TRBJ2-7	CASTFWVRQSSYEQYF	TGTGCCAGCACCTTTTGGGTGCGGCAGAGCTCCTACGAGCAGTACTTC
-	TRBV25-1	TRBD1	TRBJ2-2	CATQTGSGELFF	TGTGCCACACAGACAGGGTCCGGGGAGCTGTTTTTT
-	TRBV5-1	TRBD1	TRBJ2-5	CASSPPQGAVETQYF	TGCGCCAGCAGCCCGCCCCAGGGGGCGGTTGAGACCCAGTACTTC
-	TRBV5-1	TRBD2	TRBJ2-1	CASSLAGGAYNEQFF	TGCGCCAGCAGCTTGGCCGGGGGGGCCTACAATGAGCAGTTCTTC
-	TRBV6-4	TRBD1	TRBJ1-1	CASSDTGTGNTEAFF	TGTGCCAGCAGTGACACCGGGACAGGGAACACTGAAGCTTTCTTT
-	TRBV15	TRBD2	TRBJ2-1	CATSNAGTSGIGDEQFF	TGTGCCACCAGCAACGCCGGGACTAGCGGGATAGGGGATGAGCAGTTCTTC
-	TRBV14	-	TRBJ1-5	CASSQPREGVGNQPQHF	TGTGCCAGCAGCCAACCCAGGGAGGGAGTGGGCAATCAGCCCCAGCATTTT
-	TRBV7-9	-	TRBJ1-4	CASSLPVGVDEKLFF	TGTGCCAGCAGCCTCCCGGTAGGGGTTGATGAAAAACTGTTTTTT
-	TRBV7-8	-	TRBJ2-7	CASSLVEPAAREVLVEQYF	TGTGCCAGCAGCTTAGTCGAACCGGCGGCCAGGGAAGTTTTGGTCGAGCAGTACTTC